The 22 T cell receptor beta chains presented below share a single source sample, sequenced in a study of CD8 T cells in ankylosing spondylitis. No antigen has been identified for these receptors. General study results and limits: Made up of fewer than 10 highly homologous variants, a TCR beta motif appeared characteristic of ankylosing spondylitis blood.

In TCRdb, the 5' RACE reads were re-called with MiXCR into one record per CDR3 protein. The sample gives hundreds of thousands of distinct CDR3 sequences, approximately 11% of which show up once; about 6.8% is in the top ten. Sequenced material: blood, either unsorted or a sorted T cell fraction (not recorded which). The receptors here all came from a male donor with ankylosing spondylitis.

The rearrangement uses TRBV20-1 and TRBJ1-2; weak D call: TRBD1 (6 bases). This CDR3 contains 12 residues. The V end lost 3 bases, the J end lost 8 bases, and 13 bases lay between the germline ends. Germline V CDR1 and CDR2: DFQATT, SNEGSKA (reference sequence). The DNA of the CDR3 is TGCAGTGCTAGTAAACAGGGAGAAGGCTACACCTTC. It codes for CSASKQGEGYTF.

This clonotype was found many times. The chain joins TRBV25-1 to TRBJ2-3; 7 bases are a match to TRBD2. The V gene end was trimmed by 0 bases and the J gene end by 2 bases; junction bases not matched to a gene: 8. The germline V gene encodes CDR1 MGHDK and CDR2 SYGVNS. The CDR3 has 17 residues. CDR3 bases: TGTGCCAGCAGTGAATATATGCGCGGGAGAACCACAGATACGCAGTATTTT. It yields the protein CASSEYMRGRTTDTQYF.

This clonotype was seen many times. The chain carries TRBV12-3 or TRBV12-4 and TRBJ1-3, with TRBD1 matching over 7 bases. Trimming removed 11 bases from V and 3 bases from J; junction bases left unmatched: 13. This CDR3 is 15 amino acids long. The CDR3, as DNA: TGTGCCGGAAGGGACAGAAGAAAAGGTGGAAACACCATATATTTT. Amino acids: CAGRDRRKGGNTIYF.

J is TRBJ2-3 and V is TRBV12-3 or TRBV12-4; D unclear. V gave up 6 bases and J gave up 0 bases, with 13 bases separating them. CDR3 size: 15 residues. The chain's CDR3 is CASSPRSRSTDTQYF. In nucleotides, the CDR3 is TGTGCCAGCAGCCCAAGGAGCAGAAGCACAGATACGCAGTATTTT.

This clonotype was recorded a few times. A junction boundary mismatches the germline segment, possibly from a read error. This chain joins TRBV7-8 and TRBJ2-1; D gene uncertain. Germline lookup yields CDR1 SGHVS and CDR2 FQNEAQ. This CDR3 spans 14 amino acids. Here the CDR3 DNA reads TGTGCCAGCAGAACCAGATTTGAGAACAATGAGCAGTCCTTC. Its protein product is CASRTRFENNEQSF.

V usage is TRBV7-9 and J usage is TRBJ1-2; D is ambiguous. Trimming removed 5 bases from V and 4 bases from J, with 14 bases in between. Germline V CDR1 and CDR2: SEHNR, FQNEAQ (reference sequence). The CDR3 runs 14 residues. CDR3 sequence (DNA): TGTGCCAGCAGCCCCTCGGAGGGTGTCTATGGCTACACCTTC. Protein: CASSPSEGVYGYTF.

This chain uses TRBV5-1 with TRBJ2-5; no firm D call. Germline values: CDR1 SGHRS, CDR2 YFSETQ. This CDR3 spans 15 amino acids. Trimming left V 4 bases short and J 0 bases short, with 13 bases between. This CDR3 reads CASSLGFGDQETQYF. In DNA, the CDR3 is TGCGCCAGCAGCCTGGGGTTTGGGGACCAAGAGACCCAGTACTTC.

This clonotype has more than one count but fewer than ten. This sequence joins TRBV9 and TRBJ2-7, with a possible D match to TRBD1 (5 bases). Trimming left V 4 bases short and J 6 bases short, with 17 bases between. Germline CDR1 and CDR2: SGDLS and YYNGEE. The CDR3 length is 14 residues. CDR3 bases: TGTGCCAGCAGCCCTCTAGGGGATACAGGCGAGCAGTACTTC. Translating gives CASSPLGDTGEQYF.

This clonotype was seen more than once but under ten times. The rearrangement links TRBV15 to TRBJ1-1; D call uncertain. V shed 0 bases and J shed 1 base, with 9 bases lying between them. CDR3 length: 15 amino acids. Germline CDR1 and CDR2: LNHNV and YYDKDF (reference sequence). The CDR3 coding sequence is TGTGCCACCAGCAGAGATCAGGACTGGAACACTGAAGCTTTCTTT. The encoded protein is CATSRDQDWNTEAFF. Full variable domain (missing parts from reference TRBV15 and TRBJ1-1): DAMVIQNPRYQVTQFGKPVTLSCSQTLNHNVMYWYQQKSSQAPKLLFHYYDKDFNNEADTPDNFQSRRPNTSFCFLDIRSPGLGDTAMYLCATSRDQDWNTEAFFGQGTRLTVV.

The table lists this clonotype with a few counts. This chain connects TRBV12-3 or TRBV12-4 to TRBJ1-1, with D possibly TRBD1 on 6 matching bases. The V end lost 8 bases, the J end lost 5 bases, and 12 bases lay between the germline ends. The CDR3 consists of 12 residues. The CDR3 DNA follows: TGTGCCAGCGGGGGCCGGGGGACTGAAGCTTTCTTT. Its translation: CASGGRGTEAFF.

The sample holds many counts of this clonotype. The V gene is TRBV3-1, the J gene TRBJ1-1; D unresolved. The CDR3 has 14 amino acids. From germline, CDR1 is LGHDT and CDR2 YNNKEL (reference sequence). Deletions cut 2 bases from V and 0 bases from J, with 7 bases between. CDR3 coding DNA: TGTGCCAGCAGCCAATATGGTCTGAACACTGAAGCTTTCTTT. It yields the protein CASSQYGLNTEAFF.

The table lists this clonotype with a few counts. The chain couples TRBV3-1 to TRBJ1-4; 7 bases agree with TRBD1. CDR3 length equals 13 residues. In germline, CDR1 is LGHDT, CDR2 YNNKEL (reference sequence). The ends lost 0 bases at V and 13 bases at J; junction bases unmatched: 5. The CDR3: CASSQDWQGGLFF. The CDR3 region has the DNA TGTGCCAGCAGCCAAGATTGGCAGGGGGGACTGTTTTTT. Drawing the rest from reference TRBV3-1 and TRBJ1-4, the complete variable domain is DTAVSQTPKYLVTQMGNDKSIKCEQNLGHDTMYWYKQDSKKFLKIMFSYNNKELIINETVPNRFSPKSPDKAHLNLHINSLELGDSAVYFCASSQDWQGGLFFGSGTQLSVL.

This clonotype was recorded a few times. The CDR3 region is CASSLIQTGEQFF. CDR3 DNA: TGTGCCAGCAGTTTAATCCAGACCGGAGAGCAGTTCTTC. V is TRBV27 and J is TRBJ2-1; no clear D gene. CDR1 and CDR2 from the germline V gene are MNHEY and SMNVEV (reference sequence). This CDR3 spans 13 amino acids. Trimming stripped 2 bases from V and 10 bases from J, with 12 bases between.

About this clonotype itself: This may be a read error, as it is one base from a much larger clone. CDR3 bases: TGTGCCAGCACTCTAACGAGAAACACTGAAGCTTTCTTT. Its protein is CASTLTRNTEAFF. J is TRBJ1-1 and V is TRBV12-3 or TRBV12-4; no clear D gene. The CDR3 runs to 13 residues. V was trimmed by 7 bases and J by 2 bases, leaving 11 bases between them.

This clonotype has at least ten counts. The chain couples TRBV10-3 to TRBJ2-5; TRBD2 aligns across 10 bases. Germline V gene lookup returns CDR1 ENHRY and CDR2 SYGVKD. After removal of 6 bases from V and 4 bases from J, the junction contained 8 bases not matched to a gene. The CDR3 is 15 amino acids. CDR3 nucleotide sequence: TGTGCCATCAGCGATAGCGGGAGGAAGGTAGAGACCCAGTACTTC. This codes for CAISDSGRKVETQYF.

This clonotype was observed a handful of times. CDR3 in amino acids: CASSETWAGVNNEQFF. CDR3 DNA: TGTGCCAGCAGTGAAACGTGGGCGGGAGTCAACAATGAGCAGTTCTTC. This chain links TRBV2 with TRBJ2-1; 7 positions agree with TRBD2. V gave up 2 bases and J gave up 5 bases; unmatched junction bases: 9. Per the germline V gene, CDR1 is SNHLY and CDR2 is FYNNEI. There are 16 residues in the CDR3.

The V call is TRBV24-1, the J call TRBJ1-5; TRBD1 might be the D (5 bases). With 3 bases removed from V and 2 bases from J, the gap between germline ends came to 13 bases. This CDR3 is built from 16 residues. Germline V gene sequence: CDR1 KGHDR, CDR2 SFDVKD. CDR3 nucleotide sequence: TGTGCCACCAGTGATGGACGGAGGGGTGGCAATCAGCCCCAGCATTTT. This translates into CATSDGRRGGNQPQHF.

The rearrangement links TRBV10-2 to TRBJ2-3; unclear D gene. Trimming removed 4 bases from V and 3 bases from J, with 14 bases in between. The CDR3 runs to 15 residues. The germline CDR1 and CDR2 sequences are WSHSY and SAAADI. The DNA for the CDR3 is TGCGCCAGCAGTGTAATAGGAGAACCTACAGATACGCAGTATTTT. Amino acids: CASSVIGEPTDTQYF.

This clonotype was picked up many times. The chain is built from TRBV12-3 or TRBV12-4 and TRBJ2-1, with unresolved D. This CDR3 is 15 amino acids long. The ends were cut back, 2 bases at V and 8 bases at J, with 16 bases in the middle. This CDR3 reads CASSLSTNPRDEQFF. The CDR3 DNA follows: TGTGCCAGCAGTTTAAGCACAAACCCTAGGGATGAGCAGTTCTTC.

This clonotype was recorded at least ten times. CDR3 sequence reads: CASSATGADYNEQFF. The CDR3 DNA sequence: TGCGCCAGCAGCGCGACAGGGGCGGACTACAATGAGCAGTTCTTC. This chain uses TRBV5-1 with TRBJ2-1; TRBD1 matches at 8 bases. The CDR3 loop spans 15 amino acids. V dropped 4 bases and J dropped 3; count of bases not matched to a gene: 6. CDR1 SGHRS and CDR2 YFSETQ come from the germline V gene.

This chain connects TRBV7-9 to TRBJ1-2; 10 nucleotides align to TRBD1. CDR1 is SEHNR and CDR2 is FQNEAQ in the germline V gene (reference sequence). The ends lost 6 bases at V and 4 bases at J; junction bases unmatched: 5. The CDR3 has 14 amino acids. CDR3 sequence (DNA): TGTGCCAGCAGTATGACAGGGGGCACCTATGGCTACACCTTC. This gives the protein CASSMTGGTYGYTF.

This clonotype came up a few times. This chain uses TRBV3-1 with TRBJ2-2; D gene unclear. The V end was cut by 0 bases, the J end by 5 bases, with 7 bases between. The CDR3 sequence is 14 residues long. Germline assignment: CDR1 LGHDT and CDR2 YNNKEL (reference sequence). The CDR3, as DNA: TGTGCCAGCAGCCAAGATGTGGGGACCGGGGAGCTGTTTTTT. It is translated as CASSQDVGTGELFF.